Here is one T cell receptor beta chain with its context. Profiling relied on immunoSEQ multiplex PCR, and the TCRdb table lists in-frame clones only, not all of them. In the table there are approximately 110,000 clones, over 85% of which are singletons. This specimen comes from a study of T cell responses to AZD1222 COVID-19 vaccine. CDR3 length: 13 residues. Between the trimmed V and J ends, which lost 3 bases and 3 bases, there was a span of 8 bases. CDR1 and CDR2 (germline): KGHSH, LQKENI. This TCR came from an adult in good health. The sample in question was peripheral blood, obtained on day 0 of AZD1222 vaccination. The chain links TRBV18 to TRBJ1-1; perhaps TRBD1 as D (5 bases). Written as DNA, the CDR3 is TGTGCCAGCTCACCGGGGGGGGACACTGAAGCTTTCTTT. It yields the protein CASSPGGDTEAFF.